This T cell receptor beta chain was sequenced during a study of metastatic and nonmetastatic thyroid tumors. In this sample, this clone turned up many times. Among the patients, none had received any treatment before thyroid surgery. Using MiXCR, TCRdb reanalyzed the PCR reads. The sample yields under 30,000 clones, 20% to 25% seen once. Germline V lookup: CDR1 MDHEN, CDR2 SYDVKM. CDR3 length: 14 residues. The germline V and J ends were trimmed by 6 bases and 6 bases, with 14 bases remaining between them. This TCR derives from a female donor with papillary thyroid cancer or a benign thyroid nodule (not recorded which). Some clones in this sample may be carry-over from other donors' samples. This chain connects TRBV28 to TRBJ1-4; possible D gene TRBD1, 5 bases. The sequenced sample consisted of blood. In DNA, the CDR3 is TGTGCCAGCAGAAGGGCAGGGCTTTATGAAAAACTGTTTTTT. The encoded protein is CASRRAGLYEKLFF.